The entry below describes one TCR beta chain. No antigen is known for it. Base qualities are not at hand, and no much larger clone is one base apart. TCRbeta CDR3 regions were amplified from genomic DNA by means of the immunoSEQ Assay, a bias-controlled multiplex PCR. In the source study's methods: The number of nucleated cells in each sample was estimated by amplification of reference gene primers within the assay. Sequence reads were collapsed and filtered to measure the absolute abundance of every unique TCRbeta CDR3 rearrangement. For each sample, productive Simpson clonality was calculated by taking the square root of Simpson's diversity index across productive rearrangements. This immuneACCESS table, as held by TCRdb, lists in-frame sequences with V and J called but not all clones. Of the missing ones, under half trace to an unresolved V gene in checked studies; the others have no known cause. D and trimming were read from the DNA, whereas the V and J calls and clone size are those reported in that table. The sample table contains around 250,000 clones; only one count was recorded for roughly 88% of them. The ten largest clones capture roughly 10% of the sample.

One collaborating source in Seattle enrolled patients while the patients were actively infected and followed the patients over time throughout the course of disease. Collaborating institutions collected whole blood in K2EDTA tubes following their own protocols. Collaborator samples were shipped for TCRbeta analysis as frozen whole blood, isolated PBMCs, or DNA extracted from either sample type. This entry is derived from a study of blood T cell repertoires in COVID-19 (dated by TCRdb to the early 2020s). At the level of the whole study: Collaborator samples came from the United States, Italy and Spain and covered acute and convalescent phases of COVID-19. The sample metadata nearly always contained a de-identified subject ID, COVID-19 status, age in years and sex. The samples were drawn from two sources: the first 160 participants of the ongoing ImmuneRACE study, and 1,200 or so subjects contributed by 6 global collaborators. The repertoires were released in a freely available public database intended as a resource for research on the immune response to SARS-CoV-2. HLA class I and class II types, where available, came from metadata supplied by the sample provider rather than from assay-based typing. The material from the prospective study consisted of cDNA or gDNA derived from T cells, B-cell-depleted T cells, or PBMCs. Subjects who had been exposed to COVID-19, were actively infected with it, or had recovered from it provided the deeply sampled blood TCRbeta repertoires that made up the dataset. Overall study results and their limits: The amount of clinical and demographic metadata varied by source and participant and was provided uncurated.

V lost 7 bases and J lost 4 bases, and the count of bases not matched to a germline gene is 6. CDR1 and CDR2, looked up from the germline V gene (reference sequence), are SEHNR and FQNEAQ. From its cysteine to its phenylalanine, the CDR3 spans 14 amino acids. Only the CDR3 DNA is retained, 42 bases long and in frame from the first base. The source material was peripheral blood. Rearrangement joined TRBV7-9 to TRBJ1-1; TRBD1 lines up with 10 middle nucleotides. The sequence was collected from a woman aged 70-85 years with COVID-19, enrolled during active disease. The CDR3: CASTEGQGRTEAFF. The bases read TGTGCCAGCACAGAGGGACAGGGGCGCACTGAAGCTTTCTTT.